The 15 T cell receptor beta chains in this list originate from one sample, sequenced in a study of T cells expressing NK-cell markers. TCRdb reprocessed the 5' RACE reads and keeps a single row for each CDR3 protein, giving no DNA. This sample's clone table lists 150,000 to 180,000 distinct CDR3 sequences. Material for sequencing was blood T cells: a sorted CD56 or NKG2C T cell subset, CD4+ or CD8+ T cells, or bulk PBMC T cells (not recorded which). Receptors originate from a woman aged 45-65 years in good health.

The genes are TRBV27 and TRBJ1-2. The CDR3 covers 13 residues. Germline assignment: CDR1 MNHEY and CDR2 SMNVEV (reference sequence). Here the CDR3 reads CASSLPGPDGYTF.

V usage is TRBV25-1 and J usage is TRBJ1-4. The CDR3 contains 13 residues. Germline CDR1 MGHDK, CDR2 SYGVNS. The CDR3 loop is CASSESRYEKLFF.

The CDR3 region is CASSSLRTTDTQYF. The J gene is TRBJ2-3, the V gene TRBV12-3 or TRBV12-4; without DNA, the TCRdb call of TRBD2 cannot be checked. The CDR3 has 14 amino acids.

J is TRBJ2-7 and V is TRBV13; there is no DNA to check the TCRdb D call of TRBD2. CDR1 is PRHDT and CDR2 is FYEKMQ in the germline V gene (reference sequence). The CDR3 consists of 19 residues. This CDR3 is CASSGPPGLAGVLSYEQYF.

The V gene is TRBV27, the J gene TRBJ2-7. Germline lookup yields CDR1 MNHEY and CDR2 SMNVEV (reference sequence). The CDR3 runs to 13 residues. The CDR3 loop is CASSLSRVYEQYF.

This sequence joins TRBV15 and TRBJ2-7. CDR1 is LNHNV and CDR2 is YYDKDF in the germline V gene (reference sequence). The length of the CDR3 is 14 residues. CDR3 sequence: CATSRDGTTDEQYF.

This CDR3 reads CASSLVRTPAEAFF. J is TRBJ1-1 and V is TRBV7-9. The CDR3 has 14 amino acids. Germline V CDR1 and CDR2: SEHNR, FQNEAQ (reference sequence).

The CDR3 region is CASSYRDRDPDEQFF. The genes are TRBV27 and TRBJ2-1; TCRdb's assignment of TRBD1 cannot be checked, as there is no DNA. The germline V gene has CDR1 MNHEY and CDR2 SMNVEV (reference sequence). The CDR3 covers 15 residues.

The gene calls are TRBV30 and TRBJ2-1. The CDR3 runs 12 residues. Per the germline V gene, CDR1 is GTSNPN and CDR2 is SVGIG (reference sequence). CDR3: CAWRDLPNEQFF.

The chain uses TRBV12-3 or TRBV12-4 and TRBJ1-2. The CDR3 loop spans 13 amino acids. The CDR3 loop is CASSNREAYGYTF.

This chain uses TRBV7-2 with TRBJ2-1; TCRdb's assignment of TRBD2 cannot be checked, as there is no DNA. The CDR3 length is 15 residues. CDR1 is SGHTA, CDR2 FQGNSA, per germline. The CDR3 region is CASSLVGLEGDEQFF. Full variable domain (missing parts from reference TRBV7-2 and TRBJ2-1): GAGVSQSPSNKVTEKGKDVELRCDPISGHTALYWYRQSLGQGLEFLIYFQGNSAPDKSGLPSDRFSAERTGGSVSTLTIQRTQQEDSAVYLCASSLVGLEGDEQFFGPGTRLTVL.

The chain couples TRBV19 to TRBJ1-1. CDR1 LNHDA and CDR2 SQIVND come from the germline V gene (reference sequence). The CDR3 runs 15 residues. CDR3 loop: CASSIVGWENTEAFF. The full variable domain, with the rest looked up from reference TRBV19 and TRBJ1-1, is DGGITQSPKYLFRKEGQNVTLSCEQNLNHDAMYWYRQDPGQGLRLIYYSQIVNDFQKGDIAEGYSVSREKKESFPLTVTSAQKNPTAFYLCASSIVGWENTEAFFGQGTRLTVV.

The genes are TRBV20-1 and TRBJ2-1; TCRdb indicates TRBD2, and absent DNA this call remains unverified. The CDR3 length is 20 residues. Germline-derived CDR1 and CDR2 are DFQATT and SNEGSKA (reference sequence). CDR3 residues: CSARAIKVDRTSGFYNEQFF.

The rearrangement uses TRBV4-1 and TRBJ1-4; TCRdb's D call of TRBD1 is untestable without DNA. The CDR3 consists of 16 residues. CDR1 is MGHRA, CDR2 YSYEKL, per germline. The CDR3 protein is CASSQDPGRGYEKLFF.

V and J are TRBV7-9 and TRBJ1-6; TCRdb lists TRBD1, though no DNA is available to test this call. Germline assignment: CDR1 SEHNR and CDR2 FQNEAQ (reference sequence). The CDR3 length is 14 residues. CDR3 sequence reads: CASSGTDYNSPLHF.